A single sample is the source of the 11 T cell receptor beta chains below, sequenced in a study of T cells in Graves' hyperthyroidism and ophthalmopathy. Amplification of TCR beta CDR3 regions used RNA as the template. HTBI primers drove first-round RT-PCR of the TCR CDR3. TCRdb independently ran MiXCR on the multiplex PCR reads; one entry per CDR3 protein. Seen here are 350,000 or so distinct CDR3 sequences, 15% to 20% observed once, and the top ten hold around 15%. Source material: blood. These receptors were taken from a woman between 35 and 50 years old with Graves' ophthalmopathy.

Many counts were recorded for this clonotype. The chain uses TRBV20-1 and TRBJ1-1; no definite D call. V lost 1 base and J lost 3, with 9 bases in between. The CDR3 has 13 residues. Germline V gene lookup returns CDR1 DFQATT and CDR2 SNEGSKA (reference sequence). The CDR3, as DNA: TGCAGTGCTAGAGGAACAGAATACACTGAAGCTTTCTTT. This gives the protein CSARGTEYTEAFF.

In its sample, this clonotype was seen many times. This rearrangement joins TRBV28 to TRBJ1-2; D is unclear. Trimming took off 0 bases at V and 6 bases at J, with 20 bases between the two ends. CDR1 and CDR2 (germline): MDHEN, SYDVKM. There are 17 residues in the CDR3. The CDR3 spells CASSLWGPEKPLNGYTF. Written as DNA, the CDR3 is TGTGCCAGCAGTTTATGGGGTCCGGAAAAGCCATTAAATGGCTACACCTTC.

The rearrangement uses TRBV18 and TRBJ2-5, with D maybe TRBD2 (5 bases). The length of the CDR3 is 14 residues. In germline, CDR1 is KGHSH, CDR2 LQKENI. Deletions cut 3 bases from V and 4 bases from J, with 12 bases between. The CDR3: CASSPQTGGETQYF. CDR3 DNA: TGTGCCAGCTCACCCCAGACCGGAGGAGAGACCCAGTACTTC.

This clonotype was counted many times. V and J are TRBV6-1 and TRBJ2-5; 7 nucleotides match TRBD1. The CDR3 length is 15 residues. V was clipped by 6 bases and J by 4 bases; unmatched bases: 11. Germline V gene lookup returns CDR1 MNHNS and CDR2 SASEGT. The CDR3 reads CASRKRTGSGETQYF. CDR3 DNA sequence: TGTGCCAGCAGAAAACGGACAGGTTCAGGAGAGACCCAGTACTTC.

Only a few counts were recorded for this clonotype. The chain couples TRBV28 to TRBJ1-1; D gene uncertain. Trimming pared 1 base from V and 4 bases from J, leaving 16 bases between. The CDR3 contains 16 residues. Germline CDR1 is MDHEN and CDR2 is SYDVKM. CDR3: CASSLFSRPGATEAFF. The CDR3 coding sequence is TGTGCCAGCAGTTTATTTTCCCGGCCAGGAGCCACTGAAGCTTTCTTT.

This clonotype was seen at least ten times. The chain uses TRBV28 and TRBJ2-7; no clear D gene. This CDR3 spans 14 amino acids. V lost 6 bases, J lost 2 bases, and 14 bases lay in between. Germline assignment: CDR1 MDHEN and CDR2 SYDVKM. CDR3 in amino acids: CASSPAEETYEQYF. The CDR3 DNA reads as TGTGCCAGCAGCCCCGCTGAGGAAACCTACGAGCAGTACTTC. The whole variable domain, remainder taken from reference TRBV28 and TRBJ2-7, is DVKVTQSSRYLVKRTGEKVFLECVQDMDHENMFWYRQDPGLGLRLIYFSYDVKMKEKGDIPEGYSVSREKKERFSLILESASTNQTSMYLCASSPAEETYEQYFGPGTRLTVT.

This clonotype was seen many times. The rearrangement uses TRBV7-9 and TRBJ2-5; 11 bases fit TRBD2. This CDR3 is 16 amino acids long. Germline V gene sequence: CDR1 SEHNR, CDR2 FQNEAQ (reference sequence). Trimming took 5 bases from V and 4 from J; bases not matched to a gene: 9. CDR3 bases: TGTGCCAGCAGCCAGGGGACTAGCGGAAAGGGAGAGACCCAGTACTTC. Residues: CASSQGTSGKGETQYF.

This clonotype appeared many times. The CDR3 sequence is CASSPDRGVSGYTF. The CDR3 nucleotides read TGTGCCAGCAGCCCCGATCGGGGGGTGAGTGGCTACACCTTC. This chain links TRBV7-2 with TRBJ1-2; possibly TRBD1 for D (5 bases). The CDR3 totals 14 residues. CDR1 and CDR2 (germline): SGHTA, FQGNSA. V was clipped by 5 bases and J by 7 bases, with 17 bases between them. The full variable domain, in which reference TRBV7-2 and TRBJ1-2 provide the parts outside the CDR3, is GAGVSQSPSNKVTEKGKDVELRCDPISGHTALYWYRQSLGQGLEFLIYFQGNSAPDKSGLPSDRFSAERTGGSVSTLTIQRTQQEDSAVYLCASSPDRGVSGYTFGSGTRLTVV.

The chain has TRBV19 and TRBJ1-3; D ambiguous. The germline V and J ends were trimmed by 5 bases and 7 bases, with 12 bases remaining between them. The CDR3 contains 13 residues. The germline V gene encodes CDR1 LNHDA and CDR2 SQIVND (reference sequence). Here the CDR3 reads CASSPGLYNTIYF. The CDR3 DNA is TGTGCCAGTAGTCCCGGTCTGTACAACACCATATATTTT.

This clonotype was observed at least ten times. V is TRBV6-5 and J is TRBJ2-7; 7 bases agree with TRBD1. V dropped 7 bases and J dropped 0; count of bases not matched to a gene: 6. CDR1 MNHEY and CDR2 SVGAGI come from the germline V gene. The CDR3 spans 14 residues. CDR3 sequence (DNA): TGTGCCAGCACCGTTAGACAGGGCTCCTACGAGCAGTACTTC. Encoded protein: CASTVRQGSYEQYF.

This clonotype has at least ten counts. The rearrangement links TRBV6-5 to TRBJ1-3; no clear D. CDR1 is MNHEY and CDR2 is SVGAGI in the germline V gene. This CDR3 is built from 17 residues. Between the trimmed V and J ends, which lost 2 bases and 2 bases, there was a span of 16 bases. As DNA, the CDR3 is TGTGCCAGCAGTTACCTAGGGTTGGCTATGGCTGGAAACACCATATATTTT. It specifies CASSYLGLAMAGNTIYF.